A selection of T cell receptor beta chains follows, all from one sample in a study of cytotoxic CD8 clonotypes in ibrutinib-treated CLL. The protocol was immunoSEQ multiplex PCR, while the TCRdb copy is restricted to in-frame clones and leaves out a portion. This sample yields about 14,000 clones, of which less than 70% are seen a single time; about 13% belongs to the top ten. Sequencing used PBMCs, obtained before ibrutinib treatment. These receptors were collected from a human donor with chronic lymphocytic leukemia. The CDR3 runs from the conserved cysteine through the conserved F or W. Fields, in order: D gene, J gene, V gene, clone size, CDR3 DNA, CDR3 protein. A D gene is named only where the DNA matches it firmly. Not all rows give a size; the values are once, few, many and, for expanded clones, a class.

D: TRBD1
J: TRBJ2-3
V: TRBV28
size: few
DNA: TGTGCCAGCAACCGACAGGGGGCGAAAGATACGCAGTATTTT
CDR3: CASNRQGAKDTQYF

D: TRBD2
J: TRBJ2-5
V: TRBV25-1
size: -
DNA: TGTGCCAGCAGTGAATGGGGGGGAAACCAAGAGACCCAGTACTTC
CDR3: CASSEWGGNQETQYF

D: TRBD2
J: TRBJ2-5
V: TRBV30
size: -
DNA: TGTGCCTGGAAAGGCGGGAGCGGAGAGACCCAGTACTTC
CDR3: CAWKGGSGETQYF

D: TRBD2
J: TRBJ2-5
V: TRBV5-5
size: -
DNA: TGTGCCAGCAGTTCGGGACTAGCGGCTAAAGAGACCCAGTACTTC
CDR3: CASSSGLAAKETQYF

D: -
J: TRBJ2-7
V: TRBV5-1
size: -
DNA: TGCGCCAGCAGCTTGGACGGGAGTAGGGAGCAGTACTTC
CDR3: CASSLDGSREQYF

D: -
J: TRBJ2-1
V: TRBV11-2
size: -
DNA: TGTGCCAGCAGCCCGAGATTAGCGGTCTACAATGAGCAGTTCTTC
CDR3: CASSPRLAVYNEQFF

D: -
J: TRBJ1-5
V: TRBV2
size: -
DNA: TGTGCCAGCAGCCCTATTTATAGCAATCAGCCCCAGCATTTT
CDR3: CASSPIYSNQPQHF

D: -
J: TRBJ1-2
V: TRBV6-6
size: -
DNA: TGTGCCAGCAGTTACTCTCAGAGCTACACCTTC
CDR3: CASSYSQSYTF

D: -
J: TRBJ2-7
V: TRBV27
size: -
DNA: TGTGCCAGCACCCATAGCGGCGGAACTTACGAGCAGTACTTC
CDR3: CASTHSGGTYEQYF

D: -
J: TRBJ1-4
V: TRBV7-2
size: -
DNA: TGTGCCAGCAGCTTAGGATCCAGGGACAAACTGTTTTTT
CDR3: CASSLGSRDKLFF

D: -
J: TRBJ1-2
V: TRBV6-1
size: -
DNA: TGTGCCAGCAGTGAAATGCAGGGGACCTATGGCTACACCTTC
CDR3: CASSEMQGTYGYTF

D: -
J: TRBJ1-1
V: TRBV21-1
size: -
DNA: TGTGCCAGCAGCCCACCCAGGGATACTGAAGCTTTCTTT
CDR3: CASSPPRDTEAFF

D: -
J: TRBJ2-1
V: TRBV7-2
size: once
DNA: TGTGCCAGCAGCCCCTGGCGGGGCGCCGGAAATGAGCAGTTCTTC
CDR3: CASSPWRGAGNEQFF

D: -
J: TRBJ2-7
V: TRBV20-1
size: -
DNA: TGCAGTGTTAGGGAATACTACGAGCAGTACTTC
CDR3: CSVREYYEQYF

D: -
J: TRBJ2-2
V: TRBV6-1
size: -
DNA: TGTGCCAGCATTGCGTCGAACACCGGGGAGCTGTTTTTT
CDR3: CASIASNTGELFF

D: TRBD2
J: TRBJ2-7
V: TRBV18
size: -
DNA: TGTGCCAGCTCATCGGGGGGGGCTATTTACGAGCAGTACTTC
CDR3: CASSSGGAIYEQYF

D: TRBD1
J: TRBJ1-1
V: TRBV30
size: -
DNA: TGTGCCTGGAGTGAAGGCAGGGGGCTTAACACTGAAGCTTTCTTT
CDR3: CAWSEGRGLNTEAFF

D: TRBD2
J: TRBJ2-3
V: TRBV5-1
size: -
DNA: TGCGCCAGCAGCTTGGGCGGGACTAGCTATACGCAGTATTTT
CDR3: CASSLGGTSYTQYF

D: -
J: TRBJ1-2
V: TRBV15
size: -
DNA: TGTGCCACCAGCTCCAAGGACGGCCCGTATGGCTACACCTTC
CDR3: CATSSKDGPYGYTF

D: -
J: TRBJ2-1
V: TRBV28
size: once
DNA: TGTGCCAGCACTTTCGGGGGATCGTGGCGGTTCGACAATGAGCAGTTCTTC
CDR3: CASTFGGSWRFDNEQFF

D: -
J: TRBJ1-6
V: TRBV7-2
size: few
DNA: TGTGCCAGCAGCCCCGCACCCAGTTCACCCCTCCACTTT
CDR3: CASSPAPSSPLHF

D: -
J: TRBJ2-1
V: TRBV5-4
size: -
DNA: TGTGCCAGCAGCAGCCTCTACAATGAGCAGTTCTTC
CDR3: CASSSLYNEQFF

D: -
J: TRBJ1-2
V: TRBV15
size: -
DNA: TGTGCCACCAGCCGAACCCTAGACGAAGGCTACACCTTC
CDR3: CATSRTLDEGYTF

D: -
J: TRBJ1-2
V: TRBV7-9
size: few
DNA: TGTGCCAGCAGCTTAGCGCCGGGGGGCTATGGCTACACCTTC
CDR3: CASSLAPGGYGYTF

D: TRBD1
J: TRBJ2-2
V: TRBV11-2
size: -
DNA: TGTGCCAGCAGCTTAGTCCGGGACAGGGCCACCGGGGAGCTGTTTTTT
CDR3: CASSLVRDRATGELFF

D: TRBD1
J: TRBJ1-2
V: TRBV29-1
size: -
DNA: TGCAGCGCCCCTGGACAGGGCCTCAATGGCTACACCTTC
CDR3: CSAPGQGLNGYTF

D: -
J: TRBJ1-1
V: TRBV6-5
size: -
DNA: TGTGCCAGCAGTTTATGGATGAACACTGAAGCTTTCTTT
CDR3: CASSLWMNTEAFF

D: -
J: TRBJ1-4
V: TRBV6-5
size: once
DNA: TGTGCCAGCAGTTACTCGACAACCACTAATGAAAAACTGTTTTTT
CDR3: CASSYSTTTNEKLFF

D: TRBD1
J: TRBJ2-2
V: TRBV7-9
size: -
DNA: TGTGCCAGCAGCTACAGGGGCCACCCTAACACCGGGGAGCTGTTTTTT
CDR3: CASSYRGHPNTGELFF

D: -
J: TRBJ1-4
V: TRBV30
size: -
DNA: TGTGCCTGGAGTTCAACACGGACCTCCGGGGCCGGAGTTGAAAAACTGTTTTTT
CDR3: CAWSSTRTSGAGVEKLFF

D: TRBD1
J: TRBJ2-7
V: TRBV6-5
size: few
DNA: TGTGCCAGCAACGCGAGGACAGGGATGGACGAGCAGTACTTC
CDR3: CASNARTGMDEQYF

D: -
J: TRBJ1-2
V: TRBV7-9
size: -
DNA: TGTGCCAGCAGCTTAGGGGACTTCTACACCTTC
CDR3: CASSLGDFYTF

D: -
J: TRBJ2-5
V: TRBV11-2
size: -
DNA: TGTGCCAGCAGCTTAGTGGAGACCCAGTACTTC
CDR3: CASSLVETQYF

D: -
J: TRBJ2-3
V: TRBV7-2
size: few
DNA: TGTGCCAGCAGCGACGGGGCAGGGGCTGGAGATACGCAGTATTTT
CDR3: CASSDGAGAGDTQYF

D: TRBD2
J: TRBJ2-1
V: TRBV7-6
size: -
DNA: TGTGCCAGCAGCCTACGACTGACCGGGACTAGCGGGAGGTCTGGTGAGCAGTTCTTC
CDR3: CASSLRLTGTSGRSGEQFF

D: -
J: TRBJ2-3
V: TRBV14
size: -
DNA: TGTGCCAGCAGCCAACGGGTAGGGGGACTCACAGATACGCAGTATTTT
CDR3: CASSQRVGGLTDTQYF

D: TRBD1
J: TRBJ1-2
V: TRBV18
size: medium-sized
DNA: TGTGCCAGCTCACCCACAGGGGAAGATTTATATGGCTACACCTTC
CDR3: CASSPTGEDLYGYTF

D: -
J: TRBJ2-7
V: TRBV28
size: few
DNA: TGTGCCAGCAATGGAGGGACGGAGATTATCTACGAGCAGTACTTC
CDR3: CASNGGTEIIYEQYF

D: -
J: TRBJ2-3
V: TRBV28
size: -
DNA: TGTGCCAGCAGCTCTTACGTCATCGGGTTGGCAGGTCGGGGAAACCTAGATACGCAGTATTTT
CDR3: CASSSYVIGLAGRGNLDTQYF

D: TRBD2
J: TRBJ2-2
V: TRBV7-9
size: few
DNA: TGTGCCAGCGGCCTAGCGGGGGATCACGGGGAGCTGTTTTTT
CDR3: CASGLAGDHGELFF

D: TRBD2
J: TRBJ2-5
V: TRBV5-4
size: -
DNA: TGTGCCAGCAGCTTAGGACTAGCGGGAGGGCAAGAGACCCAGTACTTC
CDR3: CASSLGLAGGQETQYF

D: -
J: TRBJ2-6
V: TRBV6-5
size: once
DNA: TGTGCCAGCACCCCTCTAGGGGGGGCCAACGTCCTGACTTTC
CDR3: CASTPLGGANVLTF

D: -
J: TRBJ1-3
V: TRBV27
size: few
DNA: TGTGCCAGCAGTTTATCCCGGGACCACGGCATATATTTT
CDR3: CASSLSRDHGIYF

D: TRBD2
J: TRBJ2-1
V: TRBV28
size: -
DNA: TGTGCCAGCAGGAGCGGGAGTGATAGGATCAATGAGCAGTTCTTC
CDR3: CASRSGSDRINEQFF

D: -
J: TRBJ2-3
V: TRBV19
size: -
DNA: TGTGCCAGTAGTCCCGGCCGGGGAGATACGCAGTATTTT
CDR3: CASSPGRGDTQYF